These 10 T cell receptor beta chains share one sample of origin, sequenced in a study of pediatric ulcerative colitis (dated by TCRdb to about 2019). Libraries were built with the immunoSEQ multiplex PCR assay. The immuneACCESS repertoire file appears here via TCRdb, limited to in-frame rearrangements. These files lack a portion of the clones; in checked studies, under half of the deficit traces to unresolved V genes, and the cause of the others is not known. The sample records 30,000 to 40,000 clones, 82% of which are singletons. Jointly, the top ten make up 4% to 5.5% of the sample. Sequences were obtained from blood. The receptors come from a boy under 18 with severe ulcerative colitis.

The J gene is TRBJ1-3, the V gene TRBV4-2; D is undetermined. Germline lookup yields CDR1 LGHNA and CDR2 YNFKEQ. This CDR3 region has 16 residues. Trimming removed 4 bases at V and 2 bases at J, with 15 bases between. CDR3 DNA: TGTGCCAGCAGCCTAGACACCAACAGCGCTGGAAACACCATATATTTT. Its protein product is CASSLDTNSAGNTIYF.

This clone was recorded a few times. The gene calls are TRBV6-5 and TRBJ1-6, with D hard to call. Germline V gives CDR1 MNHEY, CDR2 SVGAGI. V gave up 4 bases and J gave up 7 bases, with 14 bases separating them. CDR3 length: 15 amino acids. CDR3 sequence: CASSFQSGWNSPLHF. CDR3 nucleotide sequence: TGTGCCAGCAGTTTCCAGTCCGGTTGGAATTCACCCCTCCACTTT.

Here the CDR3 reads CASREQGYGYTF. In nucleotides, the CDR3 is TGTGCCAGCAGGGAACAGGGCTATGGCTACACCTTC. The chain uses TRBV2 and TRBJ1-2, with a weak D call TRBD1 (6 bases). This CDR3 spans 12 amino acids. V lost 6 bases and J 4 bases, leaving 9 bases between the germline ends. Germline lookup yields CDR1 SNHLY and CDR2 FYNNEI.

The chain is built from TRBV20-1 and TRBJ2-7; 8 bases agree with TRBD1. V was clipped by 5 bases and J by 6 bases; unmatched bases: 3. This CDR3 has 11 amino acids. CDR1 is DFQATT, CDR2 SNEGSKA, per germline (reference sequence). CDR3 sequence: CSASGGGEQYF. The CDR3 DNA reads TGCAGTGCTTCAGGGGGCGGCGAGCAGTACTTC.

The rearrangement uses TRBV7-9 and TRBJ1-2; 9 bases are a match to TRBD1. The CDR3 contains 15 residues. Germline CDR1 is SEHNR and CDR2 is FQNEAQ (reference sequence). J was trimmed by 3 bases and V by 6 bases; bases with no gene match: 8. The CDR3 DNA sequence: TGTGCCAGCAGTCAGGGACAGGGTTATCACTATGGCTACACCTTC. Its translation is CASSQGQGYHYGYTF. The variable domain in full, completed from reference TRBV7-9 and TRBJ1-2, reads DTGVSQNPRHKITKRGQNVTFRCDPISEHNRLYWYRQTLGQGPEFLTYFQNEAQLEKSRLLSDRFSAERPKGSFSTLEIQRTEQGDSAMYLCASSQGQGYHYGYTFGSGTRLTVV.

The chain is built from TRBV11-2 and TRBJ1-2; the D gene is possibly TRBD1 (5 bases). Trimming removed 3 bases at V and 7 bases at J, with 12 bases between. The CDR3 runs 13 residues. From germline, CDR1 is SGHAT and CDR2 FQNNGV. The chain's CDR3 is CASSFRGGTGYTF. CDR3 coding DNA: TGTGCCAGCAGCTTCCGGGGGGGGACTGGCTACACCTTC.

The V call is TRBV5-1, the J call TRBJ2-3; 7 bases are a match to TRBD2. J gave up 1 base and V 1 base, and 3 bases lay outside the gene matches. Per germline, CDR1 SGHRS and CDR2 YFSETQ. The CDR3 loop spans 15 amino acids. In DNA form, the CDR3 reads TGCGCCAGCAGCTTGAGCGGGGATCGCACAGATACGCAGTATTTT. This sequence encodes CASSLSGDRTDTQYF.

V usage is TRBV5-4 and J usage is TRBJ2-3; D ambiguous. V was trimmed by 4 bases and J by 0 bases, leaving 6 bases between them. Looked up from germline, CDR1 is SGHNT and CDR2 is YYREEE (reference sequence). The CDR3 has 13 amino acids. CDR3 DNA sequence: TGTGCCAGCAGCCCCGACAGCACAGATACGCAGTATTTT. Its translation: CASSPDSTDTQYF.

J is TRBJ1-2 and V is TRBV5-4, with TRBD1 as a possible D gene (5 bases). CDR1 and CDR2 from the germline V gene are SGHNT and YYREEE (reference sequence). The CDR3 runs 15 residues. Trimming shortened V by 2 bases and J by 4 bases, and 15 bases separated the two germline ends. The CDR3 region has the DNA TGTGCCAGCAGCTTCCCGGCGGGGGTAGGCTATGGCTACACCTTC. This codes for CASSFPAGVGYGYTF.

This clone was counted only a few times. This sequence joins TRBV27 and TRBJ1-2; D might be TRBD1 (5 bases). The CDR3 totals 12 residues. The germline V gene has CDR1 MNHEY and CDR2 SMNVEV (reference sequence). Trimming shortened V by 2 bases and J by 6 bases, and 7 bases separated the two germline ends. In DNA form, the CDR3 reads TGTGCCAGCAGTTTACAGGGTAATGGCTACACCTTC. Translation: CASSLQGNGYTF.